The 3 T cell receptor beta chains given below trace back to one sample, sequenced in a study of T cells of healthy individuals. TCRdb recomputed calls from the 5' RACE reads with MiXCR, one row per CDR3 protein. Of about 96,000 distinct CDR3 sequences listed, approximately 18% are singletons. These receptor sequences come from a human donor in good health.

The chain has TRBV5-1 and TRBJ2-5, with a tentative D call TRBD2 (6 bases). V was pared by 0 bases and J by 5 bases, with 17 bases between. The CDR3 is 16 amino acids. Germline CDR1 SGHRS, CDR2 YFSETQ. CDR3 residues: CASSLGSHRGAETQYF. CDR3 sequence (DNA): TGCGCCAGCAGCTTGGGGTCCCACCGCGGGGCTGAGACCCAGTACTTC.

In this sample, this clonotype turned up a few times. CDR3 sequence reads: CASSLRVLANVLTF. In DNA form, the CDR3 reads TGTGCCAGCAGTTTGCGAGTGTTGGCCAACGTCCTGACTTTC. The rearrangement uses TRBV28 and TRBJ2-6; unclear D gene. V dropped 3 bases and J dropped 6 bases, with 9 bases sitting between them. Germline V gene lookup returns CDR1 MDHEN and CDR2 SYDVKM. The CDR3 is 14 amino acids.

This clonotype came up a few times. This chain joins TRBV7-2 and TRBJ1-5; D possibly corresponds to TRBD1 (5 bases). Trimming removed 5 bases at V and 0 bases at J, with 11 bases between. CDR1 and CDR2 (germline): SGHTA, FQGNSA. This CDR3 is built from 15 residues. CDR3 in amino acids: CASSPGGYSNQPQHF. DNA for the CDR3: TGTGCCAGCAGCCCTGGGGGTTATAGCAATCAGCCCCAGCATTTT.